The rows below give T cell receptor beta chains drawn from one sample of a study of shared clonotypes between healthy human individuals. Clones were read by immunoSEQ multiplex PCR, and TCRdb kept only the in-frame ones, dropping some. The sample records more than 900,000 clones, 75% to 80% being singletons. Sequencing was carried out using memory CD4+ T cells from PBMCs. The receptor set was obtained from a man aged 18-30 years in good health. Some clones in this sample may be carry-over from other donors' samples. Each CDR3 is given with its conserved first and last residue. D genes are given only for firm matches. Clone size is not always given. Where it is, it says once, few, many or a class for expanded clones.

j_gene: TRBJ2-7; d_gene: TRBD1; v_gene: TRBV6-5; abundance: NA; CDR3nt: TGTGCCAGCAGTTACCAGGGGGTTTCCTCCTACGAGCAGTACTTC; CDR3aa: CASSYQGVSSYEQYF
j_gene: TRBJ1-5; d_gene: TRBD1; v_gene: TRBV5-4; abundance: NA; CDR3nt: TGTGCCAGCAGCTTGGCCGGGACAGGGCCTCAGCCCCAGCATTTT; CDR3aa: CASSLAGTGPQPQHF
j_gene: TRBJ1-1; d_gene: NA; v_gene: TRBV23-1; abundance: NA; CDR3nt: TGCGCCAGCAGTCAATGCGGGGGGAACACTGAAGCTTTCTTT; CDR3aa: CASSQCGGNTEAFF
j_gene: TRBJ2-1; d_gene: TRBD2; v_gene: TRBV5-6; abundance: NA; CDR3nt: TGTGCCAGCATACTAGCGGGGGCGTTCAATGAGCAGTTCTTC; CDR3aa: CASILAGAFNEQFF
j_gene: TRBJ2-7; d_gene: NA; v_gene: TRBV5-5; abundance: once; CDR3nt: TGTGCCAGCAGCACGGCAGGCGACTTCTACGAGCAGTACTTC; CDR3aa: CASSTAGDFYEQYF
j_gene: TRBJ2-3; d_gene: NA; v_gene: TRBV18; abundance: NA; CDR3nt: TGTGCCAGCTCACCCCGCCCTACAGATACGCAGTATTTT; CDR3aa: CASSPRPTDTQYF
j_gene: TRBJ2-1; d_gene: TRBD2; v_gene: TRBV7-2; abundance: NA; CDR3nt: TGTGCCAGCAGCTTAGAGGGGCTAGCGGGAAACAATGAGCAGTTCTTC; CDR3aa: CASSLEGLAGNNEQFF
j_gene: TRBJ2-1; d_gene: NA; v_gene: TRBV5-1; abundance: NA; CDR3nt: TGCGCCAGCAGCTTGGTTCAAGCGGCCAATGAGCAGTTCTTC; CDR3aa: CASSLVQAANEQFF
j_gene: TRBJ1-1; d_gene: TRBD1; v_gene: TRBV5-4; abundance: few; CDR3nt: TGTGCCAGCAGCTCCGGACAGGGGGACACTGAAGCTTTCTTT; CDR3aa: CASSSGQGDTEAFF
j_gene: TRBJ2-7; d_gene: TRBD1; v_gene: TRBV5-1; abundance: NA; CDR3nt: TGCGCCAGCAGCTGGTCGGGACAGGGGGCAAGCTCCTACGAGCAGTACTTC; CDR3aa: CASSWSGQGASSYEQYF
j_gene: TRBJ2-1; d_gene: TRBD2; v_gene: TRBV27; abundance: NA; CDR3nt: TGTGCCAGCAGTTTAAGAGCGGGAGGGAGCTTTGAGCAGTTCTTC; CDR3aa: CASSLRAGGSFEQFF
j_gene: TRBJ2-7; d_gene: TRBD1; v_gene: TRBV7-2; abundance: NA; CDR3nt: TGTGCCAGCAGCTTAGATAGGGGGGACAGGGCTAACTACGAGCAGTACTTC; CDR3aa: CASSLDRGDRANYEQYF
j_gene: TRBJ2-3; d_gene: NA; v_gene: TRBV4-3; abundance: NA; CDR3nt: TGCGCCAGCAACCCCACCAACACAGATACGCAGTATTTT; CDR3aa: CASNPTNTDTQYF
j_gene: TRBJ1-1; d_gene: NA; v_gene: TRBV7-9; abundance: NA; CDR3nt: TGTGCCAGCAGCTTAATCACGGGGGCTACCACTGAAGCTTTCTTT; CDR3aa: CASSLITGATTEAFF
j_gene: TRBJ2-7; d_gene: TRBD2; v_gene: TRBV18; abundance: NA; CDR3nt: TGTGCCAGCTCACTCAGCCTAGCGGGAGTGGACGAGCAGTACTTC; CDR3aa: CASSLSLAGVDEQYF
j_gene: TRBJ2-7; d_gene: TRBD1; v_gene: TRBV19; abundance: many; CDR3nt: TGTGCCAGTAGTCCCGAGGGGGGGACAGGGTTCTACGAGCAGTACTTC; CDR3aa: CASSPEGGTGFYEQYF
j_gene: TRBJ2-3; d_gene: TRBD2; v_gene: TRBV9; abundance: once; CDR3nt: TGTGCCAGCAGCGGGGGACTAGCGGCCGATACGCAGTATTTT; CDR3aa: CASSGGLAADTQYF
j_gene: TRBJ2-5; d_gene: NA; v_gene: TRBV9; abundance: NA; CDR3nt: TGTGCCAGCAGCGTAGAGAGGACGGGCGGAGAGACCCAGTACTTC; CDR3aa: CASSVERTGGETQYF
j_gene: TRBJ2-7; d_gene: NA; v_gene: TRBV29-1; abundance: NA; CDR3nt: TGCAGCGTAACGCCTATGGACTCCATGAGCTCCTACGAGCAGTACTTC; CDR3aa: CSVTPMDSMSSYEQYF
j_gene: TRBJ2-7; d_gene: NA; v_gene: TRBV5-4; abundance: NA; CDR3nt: TGTGCCAGCAGCTTGGGGCCGTCGGACGAGCAGTACTTC; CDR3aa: CASSLGPSDEQYF
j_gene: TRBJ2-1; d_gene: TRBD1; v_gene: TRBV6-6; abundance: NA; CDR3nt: TGTGCCAGCTTGGATACAGGGGCCCACAATGAGCAGTTCTTC; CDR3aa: CASLDTGAHNEQFF
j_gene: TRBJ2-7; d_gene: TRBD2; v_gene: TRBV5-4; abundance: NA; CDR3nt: TGTGCCAGCAGCTTGGATTCTAGCGGGAAATACGAGCAGTACTTC; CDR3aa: CASSLDSSGKYEQYF
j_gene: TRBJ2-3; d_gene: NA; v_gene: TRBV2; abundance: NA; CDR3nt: TGTGCCAGCAGTGAAGCGCCCGGGGGCATACTAGCGCGAAGCACAGATACGCAGTATTTT; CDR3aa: CASSEAPGGILARSTDTQYF
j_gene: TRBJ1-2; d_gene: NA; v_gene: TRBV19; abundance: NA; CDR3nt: TGTGCCAGTAGTATAGTATCTGGGCGAAACGGGGGCTATGGCTACACCTTC; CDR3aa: CASSIVSGRNGGYGYTF
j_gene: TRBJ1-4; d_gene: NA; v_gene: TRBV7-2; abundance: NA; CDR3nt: TGTGCCAGCAGCCTCCGGGACGGAAAACTGTTTTTT; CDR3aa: CASSLRDGKLFF
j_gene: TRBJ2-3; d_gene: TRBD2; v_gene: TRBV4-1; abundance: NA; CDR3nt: TGCGCCAGCAGCCTCGGGGGAGGGAGGACAGATACGCAGTATTTT; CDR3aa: CASSLGGGRTDTQYF
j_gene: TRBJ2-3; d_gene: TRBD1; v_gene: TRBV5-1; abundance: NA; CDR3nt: TGCGCCAGCGCACTTCAGGGGGACGGGACAGATACGCAGTATTTT; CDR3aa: CASALQGDGTDTQYF
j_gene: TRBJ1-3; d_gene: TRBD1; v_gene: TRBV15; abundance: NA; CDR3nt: TGTGCCACCAGCAACAACAGGGGGACGGGAAACACCATATATTTT; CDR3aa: CATSNNRGTGNTIYF
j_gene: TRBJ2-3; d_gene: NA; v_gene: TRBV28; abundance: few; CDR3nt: TGTGCCAGCAGTTTATCGCTAATGCGGCTAGCCCAATCCACAGATACGCAGTATTTT; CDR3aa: CASSLSLMRLAQSTDTQYF
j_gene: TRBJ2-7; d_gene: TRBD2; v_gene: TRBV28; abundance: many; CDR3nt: TGTGCCAGCAGACCCGGGACTAGCATGTACGAGCAGTACTTC; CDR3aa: CASRPGTSMYEQYF
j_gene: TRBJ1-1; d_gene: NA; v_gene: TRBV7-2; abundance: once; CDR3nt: TGTGCCAGCAGCCCCCGAGGCGGGAACACTGAAGCTTTCTTT; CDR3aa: CASSPRGGNTEAFF
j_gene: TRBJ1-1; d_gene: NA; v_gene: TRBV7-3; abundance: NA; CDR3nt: TGTGCCAGCAGCTCCGCCCAATTTTCTATCACTGAAGCTTTCTTT; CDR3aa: CASSSAQFSITEAFF
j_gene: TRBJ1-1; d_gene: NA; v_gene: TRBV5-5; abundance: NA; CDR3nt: TGTGCCAGCAGCTTTACGAGAGGAACTGAAGCTTTCTTT; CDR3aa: CASSFTRGTEAFF
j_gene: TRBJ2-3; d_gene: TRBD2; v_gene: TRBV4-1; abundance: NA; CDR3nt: TGCGCCAGCAGCCGAGGGACTAGCGGGTGGACTAGCACAGATACGCAGTATTTT; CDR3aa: CASSRGTSGWTSTDTQYF
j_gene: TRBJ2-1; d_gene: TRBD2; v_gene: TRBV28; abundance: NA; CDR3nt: TGTGCCAGCAGTTTAACTAGCGGGACCTACAATGAGCAGTTCTTC; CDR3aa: CASSLTSGTYNEQFF
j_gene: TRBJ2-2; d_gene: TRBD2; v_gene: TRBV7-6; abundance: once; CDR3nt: TGTGCCAGCAGCTTTAGAGCCGGGACTACCACCGGGGAGCTGTTTTTT; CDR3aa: CASSFRAGTTTGELFF
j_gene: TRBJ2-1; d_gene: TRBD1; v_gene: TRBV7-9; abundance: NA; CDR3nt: TGTGCCAGCAGCCAAAGACAGGGCGTTGAGCAGTTCTTC; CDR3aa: CASSQRQGVEQFF
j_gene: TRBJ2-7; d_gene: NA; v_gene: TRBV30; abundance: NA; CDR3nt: TGTGCCTGGAGTGTTTGGAAAGGGGGTTCCTCCTACGAGCAGTACTTC; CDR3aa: CAWSVWKGGSSYEQYF
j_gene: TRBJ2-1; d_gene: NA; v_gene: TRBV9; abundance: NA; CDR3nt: TGTGCCAGCAGCGTAGGGGCCGGGGGAAGCTCCTACAATGAGCAGTTCTTC; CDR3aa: CASSVGAGGSSYNEQFF